The 12 T cell receptor beta chains listed next were all sequenced from one sample in a study of blood T cells in healthy people across ages (dated by TCRdb to between 2014 and 2017). Library construction relied on 5' RACE. Instrument used: Illumina HiSeq 2500. A second PCR of roughly 6 to 12 cycles was performed with a sample-barcoded 5' primer and a J-beta primer mix. Using fastp trimming at Q25 and MiXCR clonotype assembly, TCRdb reanalyzed the public sequencing data and kept in-frame beta chains. Each entry merges the rows of one CDR3 protein and shows their most common DNA and genes. The sample table records 650,000 to 700,000 distinct CDR3 sequences; 52% of these occur just once. Together, the top ten hold about 13% of the sample. What was sequenced was blood. All receptors come from a woman older than 75 in good health.

This clonotype was seen a single time. Because it lacks the conserved phenylalanine or tryptophan at the end, this CDR3 is likely a read error. J is TRBJ2-1 and V is TRBV3-1, with D unclear. Trimming removed 3 bases at V and 6 bases at J, with 12 bases between. CDR1 is LGHDT, CDR2 YNNKEL, per germline (reference sequence). This CDR3 region has 14 residues. The CDR3 DNA reads TGTGCCAGCAGCCATCCCATGGTCCCCAATGAGCAGTTCTGC. Translated, it gives CASSHPMVPNEQFC.

V gene TRBV7-3 combines with J gene TRBJ2-1; D ambiguous. CDR1 and CDR2 from the germline V gene are SGHTA and FQGTGA. There are 14 residues in the CDR3. V lost 1 base and J 4 bases, leaving 8 bases between the germline ends. Written as DNA, the CDR3 is TGTGCCAGCAGCTTAAATCCTTCGTACAATGAGCAGTTCTTC. Its protein product is CASSLNPSYNEQFF.

This clonotype has just a few counts. The chain employs TRBV6-6 and TRBJ1-2, with D possibly being TRBD1 (5 bases). Between the trimmed V and J ends, which lost 7 bases and 3 bases, there was a span of 15 bases. The CDR3 sequence is 14 residues long. Germline V gene data show CDR1 as MNHNY and CDR2 as SVGAGI (reference sequence). The CDR3: CASKDSLRDYGYTF. The CDR3 nucleotides read TGTGCCAGCAAAGACAGCTTACGGGACTATGGCTACACCTTC.

This clonotype was counted many times. The CDR3 sequence: CASSQASNQETQYF. The CDR3 nucleotides are TGCGCCAGCAGCCAAGCCTCCAACCAAGAGACCCAGTACTTC. The chain links TRBV4-1 to TRBJ2-5; the D is unclear. The CDR3 consists of 14 residues. CDR1 and CDR2 from the germline V gene are MGHRA and YSYEKL. V lost 1 base to trimming and J lost 0 bases, with 6 bases between them.

J is TRBJ1-2 and V is TRBV18; D might be TRBD1 (5 bases). In germline, CDR1 is KGHSH, CDR2 LQKENI. Between the trimmed V and J ends, which lost 3 bases and 3 bases, there was a span of 17 bases. The CDR3 extends over 16 amino acids. The CDR3 here is CASSPGTPETHYGYTF. The CDR3 nucleotides are TGTGCCAGCTCACCCGGGACTCCCGAAACGCACTATGGCTACACCTTC.

This clonotype was seen ten or more times. The V call is TRBV3-1, the J call TRBJ2-3, with D perhaps TRBD2 (6 bases). Deletions cut 0 bases from V and 3 bases from J, with 19 bases between. Germline CDR1 LGHDT, CDR2 YNNKEL (reference sequence). The CDR3 contains 18 residues. The CDR3 nucleotides are TGTGCCAGCAGCCAAGATAAGGCGGGTCTAGCGAGGACAGATACGCAGTATTTT. Translated, it gives CASSQDKAGLARTDTQYF.

This clonotype came up many times. This chain joins TRBV2 and TRBJ2-7; D perhaps matches TRBD1 (5 bases). The CDR3 is 14 residues long. Germline CDR1 reads SNHLY; CDR2 reads FYNNEI. The V gene lost 4 bases and the J gene lost 3 bases, with 13 bases spanning the gap. The CDR3 region is CASSGARVNYEQYF. The CDR3 DNA reads as TGTGCCAGCAGTGGGGCCAGGGTTAACTACGAGCAGTACTTC.

This chain connects TRBV12-5 to TRBJ1-1; D gene unclear. Germline CDR1 reads LGHNT; CDR2 reads FRNRAP. Trimming stripped 7 bases from V and 0 bases from J, with 15 bases between. The CDR3 contains 15 residues. The CDR3 DNA sequence: TGTGCTAGTGCCCTGGGTGCGACCATGAACACTGAAGCTTTCTTT. Protein sequence: CASALGATMNTEAFF. Based on the CDR3 plus reference TRBV12-5 and TRBJ1-1, the full variable domain is DARVTQTPRHKVTEMGQEVTMRCQPILGHNTVFWYRQTMMQGLELLAYFRNRAPLDDSGMPKDRFSAEMPDATLATLKIQPSEPRDSAVYFCASALGATMNTEAFFGQGTRLTVV.

This clonotype has ten or more counts. CDR3 coding DNA: TGTGCCACCAGTGGAGGAGCTTCCTACACAGATACGCAGTATTTT. Amino acids: CATSGGASYTDTQYF. The rearrangement links TRBV24-1 to TRBJ2-3; D is uncertain. CDR1 and CDR2 from the germline V gene are KGHDR and SFDVKD. The V end lost 5 bases, the J end lost 2 bases, and 13 bases lay between the germline ends. The CDR3 loop spans 15 amino acids.

In regard to this clonotype: Just one base apart from a much larger clone, this may be a read error. The chain uses TRBV28 and TRBJ2-7; no clear D gene. This CDR3 contains 13 residues. Germline V gene data show CDR1 as MDHEN and CDR2 as SYDVKM. CDR3 DNA: TGTGCCAGCAGAGCAGGCCTCTCCTGCGAGCAGTACTTC. Protein sequence: CASRAGLSCEQYF.

The chain has TRBV12-3 or TRBV12-4 and TRBJ1-4; 7 bases are a match to TRBD1. V lost 5 bases to trimming and J lost 8 bases; unmatched junction nucleotides: 8. The CDR3 length is 14 residues. The DNA for the CDR3 is TGTGCCAGCAGTACTACAGGGGTTCACGAAAAACTGTTTTTT. As protein: CASSTTGVHEKLFF.

This clonotype was counted ten times or more. The V call is TRBV5-1, the J call TRBJ2-7, with 11 bases lining up with TRBD2. Germline V gene sequence: CDR1 SGHRS, CDR2 YFSETQ. The ends lost 5 bases at V and 3 bases at J; junction bases unmatched: 7. This CDR3 region has 15 residues. CDR3 bases: TGCGCCAGCAGAGTACTAGCGGGAGCTGGCTACGAGCAGTACTTC. Its translation is CASRVLAGAGYEQYF.